Below, 3 T cell receptor beta chains from the same sample are listed, as sequenced in a study of blood T cell repertoires in COVID-19. Assay: immunoSEQ multiplex PCR; the TCRdb copy retains only in-frame clones and omits some. Of about 130,000 clones detected, roughly 74% appear once; the ten largest clones hold around 6%. The source material was peripheral blood. The receptor set was obtained from a man in his 60s with acute or convalescent COVID-19.

The chain has TRBV6-5 and TRBJ2-7; D not certain. V dropped 5 bases and J dropped 3 bases, with 11 bases sitting between them. Per germline, CDR1 MNHEY and CDR2 SVGAGI. There are 13 residues in the CDR3. The DNA of the CDR3 is TGTGCCAGCAGTAGCTATTTGTACTACGAGCAGTACTTC. It is translated as CASSSYLYYEQYF.

This chain links TRBV18 with TRBJ2-5, with unresolved D. Germline V CDR1 and CDR2: KGHSH, LQKENI. CDR3 length: 14 residues. Trimming removed 4 bases from V and 1 base from J, with 10 bases in between. Here the CDR3 reads CASSLVHSQETQYF. CDR3 DNA sequence: TGTGCCAGCTCACTCGTGCACTCCCAAGAGACCCAGTACTTC.

Written as DNA, the CDR3 is TGTGCCAGCAGTGCACAGGGGAACACTGAAGCTTTCTTT. This sequence encodes CASSAQGNTEAFF. This chain uses TRBV6-6 with TRBJ1-1; TRBD1 is a possible D gene (6 bases). With 5 bases removed from V and 1 base from J, the gap between germline ends came to 8 bases. The germline V gene has CDR1 MNHNY and CDR2 SVGAGI (reference sequence). The CDR3 is made up of 13 amino acids.